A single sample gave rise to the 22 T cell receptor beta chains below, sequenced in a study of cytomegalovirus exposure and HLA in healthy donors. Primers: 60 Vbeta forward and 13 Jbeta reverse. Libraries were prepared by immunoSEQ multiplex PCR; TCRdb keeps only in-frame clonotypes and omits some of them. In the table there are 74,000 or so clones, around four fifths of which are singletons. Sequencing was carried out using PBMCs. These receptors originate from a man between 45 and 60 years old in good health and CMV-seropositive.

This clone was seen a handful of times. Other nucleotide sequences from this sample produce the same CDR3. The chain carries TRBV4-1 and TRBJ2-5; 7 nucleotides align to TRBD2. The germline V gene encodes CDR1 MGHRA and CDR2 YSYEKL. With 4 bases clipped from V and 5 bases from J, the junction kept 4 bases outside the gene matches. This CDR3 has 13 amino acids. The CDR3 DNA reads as TGCGCCAGCAGCCGACTAGCCGGGGAGACCCAGTACTTC. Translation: CASSRLAGETQYF.

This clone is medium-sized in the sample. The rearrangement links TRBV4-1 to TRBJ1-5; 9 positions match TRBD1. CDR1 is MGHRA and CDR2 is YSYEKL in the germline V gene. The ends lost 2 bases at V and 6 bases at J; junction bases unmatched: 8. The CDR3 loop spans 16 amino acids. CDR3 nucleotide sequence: TGCGCCAGCAGCCAATACGCCGGGACAGGGATTCAGCCCCAGCATTTT. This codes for CASSQYAGTGIQPQHF.

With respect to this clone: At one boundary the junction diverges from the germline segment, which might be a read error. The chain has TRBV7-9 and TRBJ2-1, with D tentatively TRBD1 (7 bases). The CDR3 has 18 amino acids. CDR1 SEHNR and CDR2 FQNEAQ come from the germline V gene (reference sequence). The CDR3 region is CSSSLGGPGQTSYNEQFF. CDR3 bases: TGTTCCAGCAGCTTAGGGGGGCCGGGACAGACATCCTACAATGAGCAGTTCTTC. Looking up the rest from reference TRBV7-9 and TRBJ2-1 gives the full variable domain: DTGVSQNPRHKITKRGQNVTFRCDPISEHNRLYWYRQTLGQGPEFLTYFQNEAQLEKSRLLSDRFSAERPKGSFSTLEIQRTEQGDSAMYLCSSSLGGPGQTSYNEQFFGPGTRLTVL.

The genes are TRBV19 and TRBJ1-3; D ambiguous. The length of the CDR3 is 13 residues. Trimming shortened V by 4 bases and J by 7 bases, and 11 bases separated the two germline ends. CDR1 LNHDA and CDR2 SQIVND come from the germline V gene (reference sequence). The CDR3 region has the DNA TGTGCCAGTAGTACGGTCTGGCGGAACACCATATATTTT. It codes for CASSTVWRNTIYF.

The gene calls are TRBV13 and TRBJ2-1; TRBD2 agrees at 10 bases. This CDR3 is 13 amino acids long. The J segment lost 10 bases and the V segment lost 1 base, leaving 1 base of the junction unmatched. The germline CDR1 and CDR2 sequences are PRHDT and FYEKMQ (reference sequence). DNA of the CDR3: TGTGCCAGCAGCTTAGTACTAGCGGGAGAGCAGTTCTTC. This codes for CASSLVLAGEQFF.

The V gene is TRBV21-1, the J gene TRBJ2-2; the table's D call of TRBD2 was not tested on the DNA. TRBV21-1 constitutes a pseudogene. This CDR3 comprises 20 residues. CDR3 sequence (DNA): TGTGCCAGCAGCTATTCGTCGGGATCTACCGGCTACGTTAAGGTCGGGGAGCTGTTTTTT. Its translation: CASSYSSGSTGYVKVGELFF.

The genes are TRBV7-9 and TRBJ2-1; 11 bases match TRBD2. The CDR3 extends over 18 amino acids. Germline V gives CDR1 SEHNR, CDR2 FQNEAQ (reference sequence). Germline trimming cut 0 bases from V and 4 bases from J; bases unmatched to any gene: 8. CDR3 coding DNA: TGTGCCAGCAGCTTAGCGGAGGCTCTAGCGGGGGGATACAATGAGCAGTTCTTC. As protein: CASSLAEALAGGYNEQFF.

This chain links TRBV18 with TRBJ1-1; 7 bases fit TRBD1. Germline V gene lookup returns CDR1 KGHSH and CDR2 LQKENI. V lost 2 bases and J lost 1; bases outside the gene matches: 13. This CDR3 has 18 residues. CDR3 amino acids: CASSPKVGQLNGNTEAFF. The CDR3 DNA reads TGTGCCAGCTCACCAAAAGTGGGACAGTTAAACGGGAACACTGAAGCTTTCTTT.

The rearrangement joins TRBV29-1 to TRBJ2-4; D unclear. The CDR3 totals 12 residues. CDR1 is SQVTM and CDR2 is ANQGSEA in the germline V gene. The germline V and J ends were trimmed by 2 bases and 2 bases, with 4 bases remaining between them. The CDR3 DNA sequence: TGCAGCGTTGAATCGTCCAAAAACATTCAGTACTTC. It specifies CSVESSKNIQYF.

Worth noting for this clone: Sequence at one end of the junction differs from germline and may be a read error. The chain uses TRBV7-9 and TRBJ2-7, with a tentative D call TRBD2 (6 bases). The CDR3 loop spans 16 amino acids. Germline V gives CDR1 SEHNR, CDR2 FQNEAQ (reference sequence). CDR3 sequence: CSSSRSSGVVGYEQYF. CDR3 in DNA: TGTTCCAGCAGCCGATCATCGGGGGTAGTGGGCTACGAGCAGTACTTC.

CDR3 region: CASTPGGAVNTEAFF. The CDR3 DNA is TGTGCCAGCACCCCGGGGGGGGCCGTGAACACTGAAGCTTTCTTT. The chain is built from TRBV27 and TRBJ1-1, with D possibly being TRBD1 (6 bases). Germline assignment: CDR1 MNHEY and CDR2 SMNVEV (reference sequence). The CDR3 extends over 15 amino acids. The V end lost 7 bases, the J end lost 0 bases, and 15 bases lay between the germline ends.

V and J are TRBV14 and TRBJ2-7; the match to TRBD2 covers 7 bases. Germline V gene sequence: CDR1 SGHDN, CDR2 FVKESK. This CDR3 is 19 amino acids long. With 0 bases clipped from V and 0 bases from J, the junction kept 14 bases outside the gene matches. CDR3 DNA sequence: TGTGCCAGCAGCCAAGATGCGGCTAGCGGACCAACAAACTCCTACGAGCAGTACTTC. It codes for CASSQDAASGPTNSYEQYF.

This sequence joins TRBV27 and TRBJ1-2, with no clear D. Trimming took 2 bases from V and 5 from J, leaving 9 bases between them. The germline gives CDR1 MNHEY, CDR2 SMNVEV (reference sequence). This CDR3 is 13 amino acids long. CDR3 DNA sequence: TGTGCCAGCAGTTTAAATACACATTATGGCTACACCTTC. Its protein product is CASSLNTHYGYTF.

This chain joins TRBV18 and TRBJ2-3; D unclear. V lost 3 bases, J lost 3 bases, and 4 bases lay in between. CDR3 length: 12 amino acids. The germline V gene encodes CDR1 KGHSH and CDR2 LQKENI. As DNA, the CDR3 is TGTGCCAGCTCACCCTCGACAGATACGCAGTATTTT. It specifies CASSPSTDTQYF.

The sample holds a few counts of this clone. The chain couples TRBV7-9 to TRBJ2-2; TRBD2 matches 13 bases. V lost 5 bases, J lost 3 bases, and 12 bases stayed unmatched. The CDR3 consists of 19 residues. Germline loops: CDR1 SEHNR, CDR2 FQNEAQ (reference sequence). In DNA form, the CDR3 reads TGTGCCAGCAGCCACCCCTCCCCGGGACTAGCGGGACACACCGGGGAGCTGTTTTTT. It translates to CASSHPSPGLAGHTGELFF.

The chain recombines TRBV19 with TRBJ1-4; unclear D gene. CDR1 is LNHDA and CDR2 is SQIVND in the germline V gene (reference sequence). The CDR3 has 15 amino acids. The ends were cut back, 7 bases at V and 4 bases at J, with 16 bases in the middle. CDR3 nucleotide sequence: TGTGCCAGTACCGACGGGGAGGGCGGTAATGAAAAACTGTTTTTT. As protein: CASTDGEGGNEKLFF. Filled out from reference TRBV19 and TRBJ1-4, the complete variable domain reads DGGITQSPKYLFRKEGQNVTLSCEQNLNHDAMYWYRQDPGQGLRLIYYSQIVNDFQKGDIAEGYSVSREKKESFPLTVTSAQKNPTAFYLCASTDGEGGNEKLFFGSGTQLSVL.

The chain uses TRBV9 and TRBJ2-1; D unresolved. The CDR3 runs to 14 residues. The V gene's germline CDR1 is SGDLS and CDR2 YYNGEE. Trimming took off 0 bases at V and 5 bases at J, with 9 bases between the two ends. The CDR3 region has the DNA TGTGCCAGCAGCGTAGCTTTTCCCCACAATGAGCAGTTCTTC. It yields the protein CASSVAFPHNEQFF.

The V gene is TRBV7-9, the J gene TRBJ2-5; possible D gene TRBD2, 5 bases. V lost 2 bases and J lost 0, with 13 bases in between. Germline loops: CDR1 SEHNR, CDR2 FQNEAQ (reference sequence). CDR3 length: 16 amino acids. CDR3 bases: TGTGCCAGCAGCTTATCCCATCGGCGGGACCAAGAGACCCAGTACTTC. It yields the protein CASSLSHRRDQETQYF. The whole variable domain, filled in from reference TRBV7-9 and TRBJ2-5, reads DTGVSQNPRHKITKRGQNVTFRCDPISEHNRLYWYRQTLGQGPEFLTYFQNEAQLEKSRLLSDRFSAERPKGSFSTLEIQRTEQGDSAMYLCASSLSHRRDQETQYFGPGTRLLVL.

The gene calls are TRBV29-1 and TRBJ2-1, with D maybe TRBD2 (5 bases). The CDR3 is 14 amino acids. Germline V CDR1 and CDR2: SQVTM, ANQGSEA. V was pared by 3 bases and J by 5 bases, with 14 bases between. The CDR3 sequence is CSVEDLARNNEQFF. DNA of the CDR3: TGCAGCGTTGAGGACTTGGCTAGGAACAATGAGCAGTTCTTC.

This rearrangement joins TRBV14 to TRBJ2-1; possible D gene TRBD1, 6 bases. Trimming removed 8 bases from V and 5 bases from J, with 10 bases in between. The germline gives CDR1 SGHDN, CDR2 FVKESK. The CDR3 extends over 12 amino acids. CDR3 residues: CASSKGDNEQFF. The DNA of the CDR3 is TGTGCCAGCTCAAAGGGGGACAATGAGCAGTTCTTC.

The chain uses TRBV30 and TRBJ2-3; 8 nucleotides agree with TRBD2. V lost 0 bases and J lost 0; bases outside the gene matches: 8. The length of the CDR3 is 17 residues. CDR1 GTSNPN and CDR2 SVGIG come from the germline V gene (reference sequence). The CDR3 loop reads CAWSVALAGLSTDTQYF. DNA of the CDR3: TGTGCCTGGAGTGTAGCTCTAGCGGGCCTTAGCACAGATACGCAGTATTTT. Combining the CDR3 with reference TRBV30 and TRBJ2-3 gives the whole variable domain SQTIHQWPATLVQPVGSPLSLECTVEGTSNPNLYWYRQAAGRGLQLLFYSVGIGQISSEVPQNLSASRPQDRQFILSSKKLLLSDSGFYLCAWSVALAGLSTDTQYFGPGTRLTVL.

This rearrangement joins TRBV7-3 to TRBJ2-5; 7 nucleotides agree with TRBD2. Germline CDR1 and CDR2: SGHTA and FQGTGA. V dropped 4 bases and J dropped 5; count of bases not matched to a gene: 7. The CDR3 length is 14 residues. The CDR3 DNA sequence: TGTGCCAGCAGCTCCCGCGGACTAGTGGAGACCCAGTACTTC. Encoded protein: CASSSRGLVETQYF.